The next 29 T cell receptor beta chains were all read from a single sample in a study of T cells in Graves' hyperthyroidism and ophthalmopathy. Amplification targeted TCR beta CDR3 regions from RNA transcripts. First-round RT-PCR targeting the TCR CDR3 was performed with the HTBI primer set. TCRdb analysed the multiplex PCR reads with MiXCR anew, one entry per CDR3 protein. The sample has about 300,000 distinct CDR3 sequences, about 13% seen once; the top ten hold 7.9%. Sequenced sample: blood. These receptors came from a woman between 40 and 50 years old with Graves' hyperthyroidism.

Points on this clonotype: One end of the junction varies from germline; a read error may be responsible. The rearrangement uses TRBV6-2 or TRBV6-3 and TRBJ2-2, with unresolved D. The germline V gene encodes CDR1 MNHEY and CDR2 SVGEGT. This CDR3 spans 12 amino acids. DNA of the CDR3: TGTGCCACCAGTTATTGGCCAGGAGAGCTGTTTTTT. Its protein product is CATSYWPGELFF.

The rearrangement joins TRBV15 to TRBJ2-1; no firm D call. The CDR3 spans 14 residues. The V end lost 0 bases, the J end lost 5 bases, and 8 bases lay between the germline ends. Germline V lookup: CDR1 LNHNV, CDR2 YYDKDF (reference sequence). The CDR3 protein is CATSRDRDHNEQFF. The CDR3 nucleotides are TGTGCCACCAGCAGAGATAGAGACCACAATGAGCAGTTCTTC. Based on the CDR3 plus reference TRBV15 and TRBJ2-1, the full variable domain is DAMVIQNPRYQVTQFGKPVTLSCSQTLNHNVMYWYQQKSSQAPKLLFHYYDKDFNNEADTPDNFQSRRPNTSFCFLDIRSPGLGDTAMYLCATSRDRDHNEQFFGPGTRLTVL.

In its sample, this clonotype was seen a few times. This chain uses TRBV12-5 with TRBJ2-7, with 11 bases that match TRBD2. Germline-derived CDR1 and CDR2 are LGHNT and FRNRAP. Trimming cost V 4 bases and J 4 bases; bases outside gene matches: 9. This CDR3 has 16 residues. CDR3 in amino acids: CASGSPLAGGLYEQYF. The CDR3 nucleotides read TGTGCTAGTGGTTCCCCCCTAGCGGGAGGCTTGTACGAGCAGTACTTC.

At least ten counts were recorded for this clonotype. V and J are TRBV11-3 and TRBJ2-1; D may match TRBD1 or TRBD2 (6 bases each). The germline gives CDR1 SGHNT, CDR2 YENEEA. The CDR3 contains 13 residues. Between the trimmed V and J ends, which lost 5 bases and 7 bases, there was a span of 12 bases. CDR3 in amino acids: CASSPRGVNEQFF. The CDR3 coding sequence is TGTGCCAGCAGCCCAAGGGGGGTTAATGAGCAGTTCTTC.

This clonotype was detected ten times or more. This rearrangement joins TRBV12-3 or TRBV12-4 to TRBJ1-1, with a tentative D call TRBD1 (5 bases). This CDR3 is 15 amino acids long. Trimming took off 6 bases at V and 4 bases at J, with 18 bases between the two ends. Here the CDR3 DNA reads TGTGCCAGCAGCCCAAATAATGCGGGGCTCACTGAAGCTTTCTTT. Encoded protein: CASSPNNAGLTEAFF.

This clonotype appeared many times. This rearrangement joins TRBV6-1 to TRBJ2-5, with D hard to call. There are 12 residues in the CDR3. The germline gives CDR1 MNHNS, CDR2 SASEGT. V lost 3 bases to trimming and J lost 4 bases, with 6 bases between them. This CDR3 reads CASSDLRETQYF. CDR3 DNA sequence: TGTGCCAGCAGTGACCTTCGAGAGACCCAGTACTTC.

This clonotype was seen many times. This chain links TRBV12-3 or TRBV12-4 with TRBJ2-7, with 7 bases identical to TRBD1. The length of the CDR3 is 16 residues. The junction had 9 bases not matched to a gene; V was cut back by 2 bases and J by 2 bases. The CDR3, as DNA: TGTGCCAGCAGTTTATCAAGGGGGCGGACCGCCTACGAGCAGTACTTC. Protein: CASSLSRGRTAYEQYF.

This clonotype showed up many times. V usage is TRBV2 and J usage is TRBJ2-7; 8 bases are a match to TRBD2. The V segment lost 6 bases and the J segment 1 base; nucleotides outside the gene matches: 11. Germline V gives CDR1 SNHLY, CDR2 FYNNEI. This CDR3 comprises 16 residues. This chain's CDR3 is CASRRSGGPSSYEQYF. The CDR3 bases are TGTGCCAGCAGAAGATCGGGAGGGCCATCTTCCTACGAGCAGTACTTC.

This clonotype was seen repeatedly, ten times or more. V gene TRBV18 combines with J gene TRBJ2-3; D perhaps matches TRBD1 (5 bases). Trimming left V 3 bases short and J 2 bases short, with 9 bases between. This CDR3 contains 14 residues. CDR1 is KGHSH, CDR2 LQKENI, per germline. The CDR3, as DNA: TGTGCCAGCTCACCGCCGACAGACACAGATACGCAGTATTTT. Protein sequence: CASSPPTDTDTQYF.

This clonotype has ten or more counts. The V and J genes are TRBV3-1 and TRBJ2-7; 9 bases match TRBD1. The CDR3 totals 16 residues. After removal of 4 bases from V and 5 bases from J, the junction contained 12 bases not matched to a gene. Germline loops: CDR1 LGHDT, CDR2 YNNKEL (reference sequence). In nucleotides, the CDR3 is TGTGCCAGCAGCCCCTTCACCGGGACAGGGAACAACGAGCAGTACTTC. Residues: CASSPFTGTGNNEQYF.

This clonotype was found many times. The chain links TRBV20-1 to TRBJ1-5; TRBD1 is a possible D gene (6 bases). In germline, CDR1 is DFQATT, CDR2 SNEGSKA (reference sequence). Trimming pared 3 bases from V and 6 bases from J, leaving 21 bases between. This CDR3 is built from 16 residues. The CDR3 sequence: CSASPLQGLMGQPQHF. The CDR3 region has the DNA TGCAGTGCTAGTCCCCTCCAGGGGTTAATGGGTCAGCCCCAGCATTTT.

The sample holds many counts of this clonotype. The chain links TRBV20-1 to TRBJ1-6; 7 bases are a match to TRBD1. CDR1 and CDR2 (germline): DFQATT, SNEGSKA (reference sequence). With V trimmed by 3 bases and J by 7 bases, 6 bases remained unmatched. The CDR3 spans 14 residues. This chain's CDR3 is CSARGGQPNSPLHF. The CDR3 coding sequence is TGCAGTGCTAGGGGGGGACAGCCGAATTCACCCCTCCACTTT.

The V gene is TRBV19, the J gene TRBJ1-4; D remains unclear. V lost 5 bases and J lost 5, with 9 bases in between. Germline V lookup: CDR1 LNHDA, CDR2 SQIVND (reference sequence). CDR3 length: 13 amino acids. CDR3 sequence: CASSPVRNEKLFF. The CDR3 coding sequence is TGTGCCAGTAGTCCCGTGAGAAATGAAAAACTGTTTTTT.

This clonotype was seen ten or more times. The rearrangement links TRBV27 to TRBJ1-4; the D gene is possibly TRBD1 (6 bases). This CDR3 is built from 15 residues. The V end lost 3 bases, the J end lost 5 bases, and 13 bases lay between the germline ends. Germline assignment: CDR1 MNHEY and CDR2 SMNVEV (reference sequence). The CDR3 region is CASSFSRDINEKLFF. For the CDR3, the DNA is TGTGCCAGCAGTTTCTCCCGGGACATCAATGAAAAACTGTTTTTT.

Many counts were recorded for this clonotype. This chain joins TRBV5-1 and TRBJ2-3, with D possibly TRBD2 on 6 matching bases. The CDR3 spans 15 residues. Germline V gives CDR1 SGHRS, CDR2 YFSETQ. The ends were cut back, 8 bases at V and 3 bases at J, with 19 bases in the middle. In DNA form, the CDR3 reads TGCGCCAGTAGACGGGACTTAAGACCTACAGATACGCAGTATTTT. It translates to CASRRDLRPTDTQYF.

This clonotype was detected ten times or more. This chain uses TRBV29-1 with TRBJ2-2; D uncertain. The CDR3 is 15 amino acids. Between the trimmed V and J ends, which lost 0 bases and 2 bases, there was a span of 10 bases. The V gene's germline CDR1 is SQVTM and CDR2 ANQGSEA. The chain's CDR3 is CSVEDRQANTGELFF. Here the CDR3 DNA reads TGCAGCGTTGAAGATCGGCAGGCTAACACCGGGGAGCTGTTTTTT.

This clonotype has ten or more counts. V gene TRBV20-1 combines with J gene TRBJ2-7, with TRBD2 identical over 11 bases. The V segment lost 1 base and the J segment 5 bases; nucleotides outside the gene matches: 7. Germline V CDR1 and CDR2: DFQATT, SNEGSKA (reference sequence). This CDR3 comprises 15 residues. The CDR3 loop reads CSARVVAGGPNEQYF. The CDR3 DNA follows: TGCAGTGCTAGAGTTGTAGCGGGAGGGCCAAACGAGCAGTACTTC.

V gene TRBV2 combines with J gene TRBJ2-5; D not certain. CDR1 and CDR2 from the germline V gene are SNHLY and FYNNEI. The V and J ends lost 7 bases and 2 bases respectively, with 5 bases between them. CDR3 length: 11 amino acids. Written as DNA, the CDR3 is TGTGCCAGCACGGCGCAAGAGACCCAGTACTTC. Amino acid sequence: CASTAQETQYF.

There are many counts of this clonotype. The CDR3 region is CASSLAGTGGLYGYTF. The CDR3 coding sequence is TGTGCCAGCAGCTTAGCCGGGACAGGGGGATTATATGGCTACACCTTC. The V gene is TRBV7-9, the J gene TRBJ1-2; 11 bases are a match to TRBD1. V trimming: 0 bases; J trimming: 5 bases; junction bases outside the gene matches: 5. CDR1 SEHNR and CDR2 FQNEAQ come from the germline V gene (reference sequence). The CDR3 loop spans 16 amino acids. Based on the CDR3 plus reference TRBV7-9 and TRBJ1-2, the full variable domain is DTGVSQNPRHKITKRGQNVTFRCDPISEHNRLYWYRQTLGQGPEFLTYFQNEAQLEKSRLLSDRFSAERPKGSFSTLEIQRTEQGDSAMYLCASSLAGTGGLYGYTFGSGTRLTVV.

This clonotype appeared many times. The CDR3, as DNA: TGTGCCAGCACAACTTCGGGGTCTCATCAGTACTTC. Translation gives CASTTSGSHQYF. The V call is TRBV27, the J call TRBJ2-4; D perhaps matches TRBD2 (5 bases). The CDR3 has 12 residues. CDR1 MNHEY and CDR2 SMNVEV come from the germline V gene (reference sequence). V lost 7 bases to trimming and J lost 12 bases, with 16 bases between them.

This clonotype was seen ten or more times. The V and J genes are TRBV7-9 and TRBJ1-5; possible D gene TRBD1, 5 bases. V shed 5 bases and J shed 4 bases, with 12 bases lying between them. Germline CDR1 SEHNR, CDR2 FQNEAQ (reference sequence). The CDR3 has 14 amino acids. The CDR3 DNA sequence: TGTGCCAGCAGCCCAGTGGGGCCTAATCAGCCCCAGCATTTT. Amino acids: CASSPVGPNQPQHF.

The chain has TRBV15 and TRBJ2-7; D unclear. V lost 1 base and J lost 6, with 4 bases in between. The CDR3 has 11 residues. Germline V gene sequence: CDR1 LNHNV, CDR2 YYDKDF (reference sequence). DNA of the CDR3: TGTGCCACCAGCAGAGGGGTCGAGCAGTACTTC. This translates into CATSRGVEQYF.

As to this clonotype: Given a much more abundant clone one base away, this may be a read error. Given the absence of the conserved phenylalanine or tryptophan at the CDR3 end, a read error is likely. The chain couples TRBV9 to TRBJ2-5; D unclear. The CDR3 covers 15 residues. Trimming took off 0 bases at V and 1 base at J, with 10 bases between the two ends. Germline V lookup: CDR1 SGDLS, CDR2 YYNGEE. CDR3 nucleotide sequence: TGTGCCAGCAGCGTAGGAGACTGGCCCCAAGAGACCCAGTACGTC. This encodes CASSVGDWPQETQYV.

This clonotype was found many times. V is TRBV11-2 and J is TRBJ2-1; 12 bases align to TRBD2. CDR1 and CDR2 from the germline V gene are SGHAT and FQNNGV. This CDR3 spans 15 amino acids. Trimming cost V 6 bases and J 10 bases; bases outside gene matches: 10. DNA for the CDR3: TGTGCCAGCAGGTTACTAGCGGGAGGCCGTTCCGAGCAGTTCTTC. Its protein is CASRLLAGGRSEQFF.

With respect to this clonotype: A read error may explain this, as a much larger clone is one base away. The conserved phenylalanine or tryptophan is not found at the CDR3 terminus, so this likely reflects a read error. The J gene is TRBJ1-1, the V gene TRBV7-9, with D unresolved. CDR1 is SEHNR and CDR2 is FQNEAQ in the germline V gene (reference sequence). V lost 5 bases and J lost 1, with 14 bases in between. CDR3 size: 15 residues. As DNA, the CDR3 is TGTGCCAGCAGCCGACTCCTGGCTGGGAACACTGAAGCTTTCTCT. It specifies CASSRLLAGNTEAFS.

CDR3 in amino acids: CAISESLASDTQYF. CDR3 in DNA: TGTGCCATCAGTGAGTCTCTAGCCTCAGATACGCAGTATTTT. J is TRBJ2-3 and V is TRBV10-3, with a tentative D call TRBD2 (5 bases). The CDR3 consists of 14 residues. CDR1 is ENHRY, CDR2 SYGVKD, per germline. V gave up 0 bases and J gave up 4 bases, with 8 bases separating them.

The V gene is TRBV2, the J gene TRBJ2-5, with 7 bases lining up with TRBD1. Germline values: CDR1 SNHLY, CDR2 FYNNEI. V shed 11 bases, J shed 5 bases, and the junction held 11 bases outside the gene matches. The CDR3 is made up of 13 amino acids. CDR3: CAGAKGARETQYF. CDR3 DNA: TGTGCCGGAGCAAAGGGGGCCCGGGAGACCCAGTACTTC.

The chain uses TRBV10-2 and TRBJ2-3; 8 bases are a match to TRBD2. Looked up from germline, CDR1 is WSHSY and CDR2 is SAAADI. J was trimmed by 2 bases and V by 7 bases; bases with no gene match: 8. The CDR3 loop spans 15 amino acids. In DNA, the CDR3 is TGCGCCAGCATGCCTCTAGCGGGCGACACAGATACGCAGTATTTT. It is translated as CASMPLAGDTDTQYF.

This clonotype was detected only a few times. The CDR3 loop is CATSSMGGESGYTF. CDR3 bases: TGTGCCACCAGCTCGATGGGGGGGGAGTCTGGCTACACCTTC. This sequence joins TRBV15 and TRBJ1-2; TRBD1 is a possible D gene (5 bases). V lost 5 bases and J lost 7, with 17 bases in between. Per the germline V gene, CDR1 is LNHNV and CDR2 is YYDKDF (reference sequence). There are 14 residues in the CDR3.